One and the same sample provided the 3 T cell receptor beta chains below, sequenced in a study of monozygotic twins with inflammatory bowel disease. TCRdb reprocessed the 5' RACE reads and reports one entry per CDR3 protein, with no DNA. The sample table includes 300,000 to 350,000 distinct CDR3 sequences. The specimen was blood. Receptor source: a human donor with ulcerative colitis or Crohn's disease, or a healthy co-twin of an affected twin (not recorded which).

This chain links TRBV7-2 with TRBJ1-1. The CDR3 length is 11 residues. In germline, CDR1 is SGHTA, CDR2 FQGNSA. Here the CDR3 reads CASSSNIEAFF.

The chain has TRBV20-1 and TRBJ2-3; TCRdb designates TRBD2, a call that cannot be tested without DNA. Germline V lookup: CDR1 DFQATT, CDR2 SNEGSKA (reference sequence). This CDR3 has 16 residues. The chain's CDR3 is CSARDRTSGGLVTQYF.

J is TRBJ1-4 and V is TRBV5-4; checking the TCRdb D call of TRBD1 is not possible without DNA. Germline values: CDR1 SGHNT, CDR2 YYREEE (reference sequence). The CDR3 is 14 amino acids. CDR3 in amino acids: CASSPGAPNEKLFF.